A selection of T cell receptor beta chains follows, all from one sample in a study of cytomegalovirus exposure and HLA in healthy donors. The assay was immunoSEQ multiplex PCR, and TCRdb's table has in-frame clones only and misses some. The sample lists 170,000 or so clones; around 83% were seen once. Sequenced: PBMCs. These receptors all stem from a middle-aged man in good health and CMV-seronegative. The CDR3 runs from the conserved cysteine through the conserved F or W. The D gene is left open where the match is weak. Clone size is not always given. Where it is, it says once, few, many or a class for expanded clones.

TRBV19,TRBJ1-2,NA,TRBD1,TGTGCCAGTACTCTGGACAGGGGAGGCTATGGCTACACCTTC,CASTLDRGGYGYTF
TRBV5-4,TRBJ2-3,NA,TRBD2,TGTGCCAGCAGCAAGGGACTAGCGGGAGGAGCAGATACGCAGTATTTT,CASSKGLAGGADTQYF
TRBV6-5,TRBJ2-7,NA,NA,TGTGCCAGCAGTGTAGCAGCCCTAATCTACGAGCAGTACTTC,CASSVAALIYEQYF
TRBV7-9,TRBJ2-7,NA,TRBD1,TGTGCCAGCAGCCCAGGGACAGGAGCCTACGAGCAGTACTTC,CASSPGTGAYEQYF
TRBV12-5,TRBJ2-3,NA,NA,TGTGCTAGTGAAAGGGGAGGAACAGATACGCAGTATTTT,CASERGGTDTQYF
TRBV4-2,TRBJ1-4,few,TRBD1,TGTGCCAGCAGGACCGGGACAGGCATCACAACTAATGAAAAACTGTTTTTT,CASRTGTGITTNEKLFF
TRBV6-6,TRBJ1-2,NA,NA,TGTGCCAGCAGTTACTCGGGGCAGGAGTATGGCTACACCTTC,CASSYSGQEYGYTF
TRBV19,TRBJ2-1,NA,NA,TGTGCCAGTAGTATACCTCGGTGGGGGCATGAGCAGTTCTTC,CASSIPRWGHEQFF
TRBV25-1,TRBJ1-2,NA,TRBD1,TGTGCCAGCTCCCCGGACAGGACCTATGGCTACACCTTC,CASSPDRTYGYTF
TRBV6-4,TRBJ2-7,NA,TRBD2,TGTGCCAGCAGCCTTCGAACCGGGACTAGCGGGAACGAGCAGTACTTC,CASSLRTGTSGNEQYF
TRBV7-3,TRBJ1-5,few,NA,TGTGCCAGCAGCCAGGACAGATATCAGCCCCAGCATTTT,CASSQDRYQPQHF
TRBV6-1,TRBJ1-2,NA,NA,TGTGCCAGCAGGACCCCCGGCGGGAGTCTGGATGGCTACACCTTC,CASRTPGGSLDGYTF
TRBV18,TRBJ1-2,NA,NA,TGTGCCAGCTCCGAGACGGGGTCCTATGGCTACACCTTC,CASSETGSYGYTF
TRBV7-2,TRBJ2-1,NA,TRBD1,TGTGCCAGCAAGAGGGGGTCAGGGGGCTCCTACAATGAGCAGTTCTTC,CASKRGSGGSYNEQFF
TRBV7-8,TRBJ1-3,NA,TRBD1,TGTGCCAGCAGCTTAGGACAGGGGGGAAACACCATATATTTT,CASSLGQGGNTIYF
TRBV30,TRBJ2-5,NA,TRBD1,TGTGCCTGGAGTCAGGGACAGCGTCGAATTCAAGAGACCCAGTACTTC,CAWSQGQRRIQETQYF
TRBV30,TRBJ2-3,NA,NA,TGTGCCTGGAGTACACAAGGGGCTACGCAGTATTTT,CAWSTQGATQYF
TRBV19,TRBJ1-5,NA,NA,TGTGCCAGTAGCTTGGGGCGTTTCAATCAGCCCCAGCATTTT,CASSLGRFNQPQHF
TRBV6-1,TRBJ2-1,NA,NA,TGTGCCAGCAGTGAAGGTGCAGGACTTAATGAGCAGTTCTTC,CASSEGAGLNEQFF
TRBV5-5,TRBJ2-1,NA,TRBD2,TGTGCCAGCAGCCACCGGGACTATCCTTACAATGAGCAGTTCTTC,CASSHRDYPYNEQFF
TRBV7-2,TRBJ2-5,few,NA,TGTGCCAGCAGCTTAGTCGGTGGCCAAGAGACCCAGTACTTC,CASSLVGGQETQYF
TRBV29-1,TRBJ2-5,NA,NA,TGCAGCGTTGGACAGAACGACCAAGAGACCCAGTACTTC,CSVGQNDQETQYF